These T cell receptor beta chains were read from a single sample in a study of OX40 agonist ivuxolimab in advanced cancers. Assay: immunoSEQ multiplex PCR; the TCRdb copy retains only in-frame clones and omits some. The data hold under 90,000 clones, with about 88% observed a single time. The material was CD4+ or CD8+ T cells sorted from blood, obtained in a trial of the OX40 agonist ivuxolimab. All receptors come from an adult with an advanced solid tumor such as melanoma, head and neck, liver or kidney cancer. Each CDR3 is given with its conserved first and last residue. Each record gives: clone size, D gene, V gene, J gene, CDR3 protein, CDR3 DNA. A D gene is named only where the DNA matches it firmly. Clone size, where shown, is once, few, many, or a class for clones that have expanded.

abundance: once; d_gene: -; v_gene: TRBV7-2; j_gene: TRBJ1-1; CDR3aa: CASSRLTGSAFF; CDR3nt: TGTGCCAGCAGCCGACTGACTGGATCAGCTTTCTTT
abundance: -; d_gene: -; v_gene: TRBV9; j_gene: TRBJ1-1; CDR3aa: CASSLAGATNTEAFF; CDR3nt: TGTGCCAGCAGCTTGGCAGGGGCCACGAACACTGAAGCTTTCTTT
abundance: -; d_gene: -; v_gene: TRBV7-2; j_gene: TRBJ2-4; CDR3aa: CASSLAGENIQYF; CDR3nt: TGTGCCAGCAGCTTAGCGGGAGAAAACATTCAGTACTTC
abundance: -; d_gene: TRBD2; v_gene: TRBV5-3; j_gene: TRBJ2-1; CDR3aa: CARRVAGGDNEQFF; CDR3nt: TGTGCCAGAAGGGTAGCGGGAGGTGACAATGAGCAGTTCTTC
abundance: -; d_gene: -; v_gene: TRBV7-9; j_gene: TRBJ1-4; CDR3aa: CASSPQEATNEKLFF; CDR3nt: TGTGCCAGCAGCCCCCAAGAGGCAACTAATGAAAAACTGTTTTTT
abundance: -; d_gene: -; v_gene: TRBV7-9; j_gene: TRBJ2-5; CDR3aa: CASSGGKETQYF; CDR3nt: TGTGCCAGCAGCGGGGGCAAAGAGACCCAGTACTTC
abundance: -; d_gene: -; v_gene: TRBV18; j_gene: TRBJ2-1; CDR3aa: CASSPRGSSSYNEQFF; CDR3nt: TGTGCCAGCTCCCCGCGGGGCTCCAGCTCCTACAATGAGCAGTTCTTC
abundance: -; d_gene: TRBD1; v_gene: TRBV7-3; j_gene: TRBJ1-1; CDR3aa: CASSQQGGTGEAFF; CDR3nt: TGTGCCAGCAGCCAACAGGGGGGAACTGGTGAAGCTTTCTTT
abundance: -; d_gene: -; v_gene: TRBV19; j_gene: TRBJ1-1; CDR3aa: CATVDMNTEAFF; CDR3nt: TGTGCCACCGTTGACATGAACACTGAAGCTTTCTTT
abundance: -; d_gene: -; v_gene: TRBV6-6; j_gene: TRBJ2-1; CDR3aa: CASSYPGSSSYNEQFF; CDR3nt: TGTGCCAGCAGTTACCCGGGCTCGAGCTCCTACAATGAGCAGTTCTTC
abundance: once; d_gene: TRBD2; v_gene: TRBV30; j_gene: TRBJ2-2; CDR3aa: CAWSRFGTTTGELFF; CDR3nt: TGTGCCTGGAGTCGCTTCGGGACTACCACCGGGGAGCTGTTTTTT
abundance: -; d_gene: -; v_gene: TRBV6-5; j_gene: TRBJ2-7; CDR3aa: CASSYFFGEQYF; CDR3nt: TGTGCCAGCAGTTATTTCTTCGGGGAGCAGTACTTC
abundance: -; d_gene: TRBD1; v_gene: TRBV5-4; j_gene: TRBJ2-2; CDR3aa: CASSPGGQGATGELFF; CDR3nt: TGTGCCAGCAGCCCCGGGGGACAGGGGGCAACCGGGGAGCTGTTTTTT
abundance: few; d_gene: TRBD2; v_gene: TRBV10-1; j_gene: TRBJ2-3; CDR3aa: CASSSGGSDTQYF; CDR3nt: TGCGCCAGCAGTTCGGGGGGGTCAGATACGCAGTATTTT
abundance: -; d_gene: TRBD2; v_gene: TRBV7-9; j_gene: TRBJ2-7; CDR3aa: CASSSHEGLVYF; CDR3nt: TGTGCCAGCAGTTCACATGAGGGACTAGTTTACTTC
abundance: -; d_gene: -; v_gene: TRBV11-3; j_gene: TRBJ2-7; CDR3aa: CASSLSSKREQYF; CDR3nt: TGTGCCAGCAGCTTATCCTCTAAACGGGAGCAGTACTTC
abundance: -; d_gene: -; v_gene: TRBV5-6; j_gene: TRBJ2-5; CDR3aa: CASSVGVETQYF; CDR3nt: TGTGCCAGCAGCGTGGGAGTGGAGACCCAGTACTTC
abundance: -; d_gene: -; v_gene: TRBV30; j_gene: TRBJ1-1; CDR3aa: CAWIYRAGTEAFF; CDR3nt: TGTGCCTGGATTTACCGGGCCGGCACTGAAGCTTTCTTT
abundance: -; d_gene: -; v_gene: TRBV30; j_gene: TRBJ1-1; CDR3aa: CAWSPGGPEAFF; CDR3nt: TGTGCCTGGAGTCCGGGCGGACCTGAAGCTTTCTTT
abundance: -; d_gene: TRBD2; v_gene: TRBV4-2; j_gene: TRBJ2-3; CDR3aa: CASSLRTSGETDTQYF; CDR3nt: TGTGCCAGCAGCCTTCGGACTAGCGGGGAGACAGATACGCAGTATTTT
abundance: -; d_gene: -; v_gene: TRBV28; j_gene: TRBJ2-2; CDR3aa: CASSTQGQVRTGELFF; CDR3nt: TGTGCCAGCAGTACCCAGGGGCAGGTGCGAACCGGGGAGCTGTTTTTT